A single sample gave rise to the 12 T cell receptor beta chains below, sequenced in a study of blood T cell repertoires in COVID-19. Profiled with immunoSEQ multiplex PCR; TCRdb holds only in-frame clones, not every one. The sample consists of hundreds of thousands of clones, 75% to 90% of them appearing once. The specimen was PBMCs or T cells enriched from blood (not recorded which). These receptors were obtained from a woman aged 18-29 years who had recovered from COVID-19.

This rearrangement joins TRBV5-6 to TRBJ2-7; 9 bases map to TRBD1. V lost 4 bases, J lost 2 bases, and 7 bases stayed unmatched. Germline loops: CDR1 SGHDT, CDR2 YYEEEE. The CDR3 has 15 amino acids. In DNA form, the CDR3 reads TGTGCCAGCAGCCCTCAGGGACAGGGTCCCTACGAGCAGTACTTC. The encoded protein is CASSPQGQGPYEQYF.

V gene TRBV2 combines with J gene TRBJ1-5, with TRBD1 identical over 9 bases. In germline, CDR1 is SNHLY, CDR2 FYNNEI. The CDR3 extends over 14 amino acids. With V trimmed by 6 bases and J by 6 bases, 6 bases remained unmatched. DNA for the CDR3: TGTGCCAGCAGCACCGGGACAGGGTCTCAGCCCCAGCATTTT. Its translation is CASSTGTGSQPQHF.

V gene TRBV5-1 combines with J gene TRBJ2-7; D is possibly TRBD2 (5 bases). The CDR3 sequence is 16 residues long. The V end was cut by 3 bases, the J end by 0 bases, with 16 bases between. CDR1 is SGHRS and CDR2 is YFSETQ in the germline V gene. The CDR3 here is CASSYSLGGLSYEQYF. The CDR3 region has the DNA TGCGCCAGCAGCTACTCCCTGGGCGGGCTCTCCTACGAGCAGTACTTC.

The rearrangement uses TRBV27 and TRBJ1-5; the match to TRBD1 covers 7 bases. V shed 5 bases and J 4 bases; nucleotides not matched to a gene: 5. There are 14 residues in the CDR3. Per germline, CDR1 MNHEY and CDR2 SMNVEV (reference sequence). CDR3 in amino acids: CASSPGQPNQPQHF. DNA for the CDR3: TGTGCCAGCAGTCCGGGACAGCCAAATCAGCCCCAGCATTTT.

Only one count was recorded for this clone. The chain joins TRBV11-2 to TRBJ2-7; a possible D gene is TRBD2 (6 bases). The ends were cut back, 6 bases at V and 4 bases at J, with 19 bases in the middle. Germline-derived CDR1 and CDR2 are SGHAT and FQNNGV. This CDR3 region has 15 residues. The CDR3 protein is CASRVSVLARYEQYF. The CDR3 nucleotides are TGTGCCAGCAGGGTTTCAGTACTAGCCCGTTACGAGCAGTACTTC.

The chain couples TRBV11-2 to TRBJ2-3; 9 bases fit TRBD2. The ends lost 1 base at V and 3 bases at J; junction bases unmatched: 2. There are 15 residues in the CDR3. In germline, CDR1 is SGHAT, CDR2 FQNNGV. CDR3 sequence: CASSLGRGGTDTQYF. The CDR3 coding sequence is TGTGCCAGCAGCTTAGGGCGGGGGGGGACAGATACGCAGTATTTT.

CDR3 residues: CASRTGGAGGNTIYF. Written as DNA, the CDR3 is TGTGCCAGCCGCACAGGGGGCGCGGGGGGAAACACCATATATTTT. The J gene is TRBJ1-3, the V gene TRBV19; 9 nucleotides line up with TRBD1. CDR1 is LNHDA and CDR2 is SQIVND in the germline V gene (reference sequence). The V gene end was trimmed by 9 bases and the J gene end by 4 bases; junction bases not matched to a gene: 10. The CDR3 loop spans 15 amino acids.

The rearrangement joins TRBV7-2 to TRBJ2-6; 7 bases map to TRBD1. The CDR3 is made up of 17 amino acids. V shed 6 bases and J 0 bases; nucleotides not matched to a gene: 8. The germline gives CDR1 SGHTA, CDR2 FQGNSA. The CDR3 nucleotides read TGTGCCAGCAGTTTCGGGGACAGCCTCTCTGGGGCCAACGTCCTGACTTTC. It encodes CASSFGDSLSGANVLTF.

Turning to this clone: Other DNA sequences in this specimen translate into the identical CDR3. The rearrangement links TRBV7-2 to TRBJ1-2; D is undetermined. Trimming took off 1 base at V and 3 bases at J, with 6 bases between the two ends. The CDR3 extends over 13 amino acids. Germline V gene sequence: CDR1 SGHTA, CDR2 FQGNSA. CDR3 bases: TGTGCCAGCAGCTTAGGCCAGTACTATGGCTACACCTTC. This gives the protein CASSLGQYYGYTF.

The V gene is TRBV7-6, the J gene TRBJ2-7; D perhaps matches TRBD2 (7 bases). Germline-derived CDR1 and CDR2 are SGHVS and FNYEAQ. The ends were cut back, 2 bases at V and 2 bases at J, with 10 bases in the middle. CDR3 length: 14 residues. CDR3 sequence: CASSLREGAYEQYF. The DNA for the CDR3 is TGTGCCAGCAGCTTAAGGGAGGGGGCCTACGAGCAGTACTTC.

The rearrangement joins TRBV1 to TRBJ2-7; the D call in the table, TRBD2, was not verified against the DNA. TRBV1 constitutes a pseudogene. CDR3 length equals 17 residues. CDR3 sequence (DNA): TGCACCAGCGCGGGTTGTCTCCCTCTGAGGCGTTACTACGAGCAGTACTTC. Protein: CTSAGCLPLRRYYEQYF.

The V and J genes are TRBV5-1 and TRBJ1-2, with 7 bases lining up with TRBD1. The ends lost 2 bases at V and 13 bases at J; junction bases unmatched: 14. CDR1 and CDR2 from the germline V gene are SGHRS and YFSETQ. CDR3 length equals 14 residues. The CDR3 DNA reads TGCGCCAGCAGCTTACAACAGGGGACCGACGGTGGCACCTTC. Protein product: CASSLQQGTDGGTF. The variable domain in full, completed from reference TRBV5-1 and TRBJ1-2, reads KAGVTQTPRYLIKTRGQQVTLSCSPISGHRSVSWYQQTPGQGLQFLFEYFSETQRNKGNFPGRFSGRQFSNSRSEMNVSTLELGDSALYLCASSLQQGTDGGTFGSGTRLTVV.